This record concerns one T cell receptor (beta chain) sequence. This record belongs to a study of T-cell memory formation after mild COVID-19. TCRdb re-called the 5' RACE reads with MiXCR, one entry per CDR3 protein. This table holds 300,000 to 350,000 distinct CDR3 sequences, roughly an eighth found once. Germline CDR1 is SGHAT and CDR2 is FQNNGV. Trimming removed 5 bases from V and 5 bases from J; junction bases left unmatched: 12. The CDR3 runs 16 residues. This sequence was found in a young man who had mild COVID-19 (a few samples of this study predate the infection). Cell type and time point are not known. The source material was PBMCs or a T cell subset sorted from them (not recorded which). The chain recombines TRBV11-2 with TRBJ1-2, with 9 bases lining up with TRBD1. The DNA of the CDR3 is TGTGCCAGCAGCCTCTTCCGGGACAGGGTAACTTATGGCTACACCTTC. As protein: CASSLFRDRVTYGYTF.